The next 12 T cell receptor beta chains were all read from a single sample in a study of T cell clonotyping in hematopoietic cell transplantation. Libraries were prepared by immunoSEQ multiplex PCR; TCRdb keeps only in-frame clonotypes and omits some of them. This sample has about 11,000 clones, with roughly 89% found just once. Sequencing was performed on PBMCs, taken 100 days after allogeneic stem cell transplant. The origin of the receptors is a female patient in her 60s who had an allogeneic stem cell transplant from an unrelated donor, so the T cells may come from the graft donor. Some clones in this sample may be carry-over from other donors' samples.

This sequence joins TRBV30 and TRBJ1-1; no clear D gene. This CDR3 contains 15 residues. Trimming took 4 bases from V and 0 from J, leaving 15 bases between them. The germline V gene encodes CDR1 GTSNPN and CDR2 SVGIG (reference sequence). The CDR3 sequence is CAWKDRWSLNTEAFF. CDR3 DNA sequence: TGTGCCTGGAAGGATAGGTGGAGCTTGAACACTGAAGCTTTCTTT.

This CDR3 is CASSQGVAGGETQYF. The CDR3, as DNA: TGCGCCAGCAGCCAAGGGGTAGCGGGCGGTGAGACCCAGTACTTC. The V gene is TRBV4-1, the J gene TRBJ2-5; 7 nucleotides agree with TRBD2. V trimming: 1 base; J trimming: 5 bases; junction bases outside the gene matches: 7. Germline-derived CDR1 and CDR2 are MGHRA and YSYEKL. This CDR3 spans 15 amino acids.

V gene TRBV6-6 combines with J gene TRBJ1-5, with D unclear. V was trimmed by 6 bases and J by 7 bases, leaving 19 bases between them. Germline V gene data show CDR1 as MNHNY and CDR2 as SVGAGI (reference sequence). The length of the CDR3 is 15 residues. CDR3 coding DNA: TGTGCCAGCAGGCCCCGAGTTTTGGTATTCCAGCCCCAGCATTTT. It is translated as CASRPRVLVFQPQHF.

The rearrangement joins TRBV5-5 to TRBJ1-3; D unresolved. The CDR3 has 14 amino acids. Per germline, CDR1 SGHKS and CDR2 YYEKEE (reference sequence). Trimming left V 0 bases short and J 3 bases short, with 7 bases between. In DNA, the CDR3 is TGTGCCAGCAGCTTGGGCGGTGATGGAAACACCATATATTTT. This encodes CASSLGGDGNTIYF.

The V gene is TRBV19, the J gene TRBJ2-1; D perhaps matches TRBD1 (5 bases). CDR3 length: 15 residues. In germline, CDR1 is LNHDA, CDR2 SQIVND (reference sequence). Trimming took 3 bases from V and 0 from J, leaving 9 bases between them. The CDR3 loop reads CASSMDMSSYNEQFF. CDR3 bases: TGTGCCAGTAGTATGGACATGAGCTCCTACAATGAGCAGTTCTTC.

The chain has TRBV7-8 and TRBJ2-7; 9 nucleotides line up with TRBD1. Unmatched junction bases numbered 3, after V lost 1 base and J lost 5 bases. CDR1 is SGHVS, CDR2 FQNEAQ, per germline. This CDR3 comprises 14 residues. The CDR3 loop is CASSLVTGGNEQYF. CDR3 nucleotide sequence: TGTGCCAGCAGCTTAGTAACAGGGGGCAACGAGCAGTACTTC. The variable domain in full, completed from reference TRBV7-8 and TRBJ2-7, reads GAGVSQSPRYKVAKRGQDVALRCDPISGHVSLFWYQQALGQGPEFLTYFQNEAQLDKSGLPSDRFFAERPEGSVSTLKIQRTQQEDSAVYLCASSLVTGGNEQYFGPGTRLTVT.

This rearrangement joins TRBV27 to TRBJ2-5; TRBD2 aligns across 13 bases. With 5 bases clipped from V and 5 bases from J, the junction kept 11 bases outside the gene matches. Germline CDR1 MNHEY, CDR2 SMNVEV (reference sequence). The CDR3 contains 17 residues. The CDR3 sequence: CASSPRTSGRRTETQYF. The CDR3 bases are TGTGCCAGCAGTCCCCGGACTAGCGGGAGACGTACGGAGACCCAGTACTTC.

In its sample, this clone was seen once. The chain employs TRBV4-2 and TRBJ1-4; no reliable D call. V was trimmed by 0 bases and J by 6 bases, leaving 11 bases between them. Germline V CDR1 and CDR2: LGHNA, YNFKEQ. The CDR3 runs 15 residues. The CDR3 is CASSQDGALDEKLFF. The CDR3 coding sequence is TGTGCCAGCAGCCAAGATGGCGCGCTTGATGAAAAACTGTTTTTT.

The chain is built from TRBV4-3 and TRBJ2-1, with 7 bases fitting TRBD2. Germline V gene data show CDR1 as LGHNA and CDR2 as YSLEER. The CDR3 sequence is 16 residues long. V trimming: 0 bases; J trimming: 5 bases; junction bases outside the gene matches: 7. CDR3 amino acids: CASSQDWASGNNEQFF. The CDR3 DNA is TGCGCCAGCAGCCAAGATTGGGCTAGCGGAAACAATGAGCAGTTCTTC.

The V and J genes are TRBV11-2 and TRBJ1-2; D is undetermined. The CDR3 length is 12 residues. With 6 bases removed from V and 8 bases from J, the gap between germline ends came to 13 bases. CDR1 SGHAT and CDR2 FQNNGV come from the germline V gene. CDR3 in DNA: TGTGCCAGCAGTATTATGGGTGGGGGCTACACCTTC. Amino acid sequence: CASSIMGGGYTF.

The chain carries TRBV18 and TRBJ1-1; 12 positions agree with TRBD1. Germline values: CDR1 KGHSH, CDR2 LQKENI. V dropped 5 bases and J dropped 5; count of bases not matched to a gene: 9. This CDR3 region has 16 residues. The CDR3 DNA reads as TGTGCCAGCTCATACCGGGACAGGGGGCTGGGAACTGAAGCTTTCTTT. Translation: CASSYRDRGLGTEAFF.

This chain joins TRBV19 and TRBJ1-1; unclear D gene. There are 13 residues in the CDR3. Germline V gene sequence: CDR1 LNHDA, CDR2 SQIVND (reference sequence). Trimming shortened V by 9 bases and J by 6 bases, and 17 bases separated the two germline ends. CDR3 coding DNA: TGTGCCAGGCGCCAGGACCGCAGGCCTGAAGCTTTCTTT. Protein: CARRQDRRPEAFF.